Given below is one T cell receptor beta chain in context. The data derive from a study of control samples from healthy donors and cancer patients. The repertoire was sequenced with immunoSEQ multiplex PCR; TCRdb's copy has only in-frame clones and lacks some. Of more than 85,000 clones listed, about 89% are singletons. CDR1 and CDR2 (germline): SGHAT, FQNNGV. Trimming took off 5 bases at V and 1 base at J, with 11 bases between the two ends. The CDR3 runs 14 residues. This sequence joins TRBV11-2 and TRBJ1-1; a weak D match, TRBD1 (6 bases). This receptor was taken from a woman aged 50 to 60 in good health. Sequenced material: blood. Here the CDR3 DNA reads TGTGCCAGCAGCCCAGGGGCGGGGAACACTGAAGCTTTCTTT. This sequence encodes CASSPGAGNTEAFF.